This entry describes one T cell receptor (beta chain). Trimming pared 2 bases from V and 2 bases from J, leaving 18 bases between. CDR1 is MNHEY, CDR2 SVGEGT, per germline. The CDR3 is made up of 17 amino acids. These data originate in a study of T cell responses to AZD1222 COVID-19 vaccine. Libraries were prepared by immunoSEQ multiplex PCR; TCRdb keeps only in-frame clonotypes and omits some of them. The table shows about 180,000 clones, with around 88% occurring only once. The specimen comprised peripheral blood, sampled 28 days after the second AZD1222 dose. J is TRBJ1-2 and V is TRBV6-2 or TRBV6-3; D gene ambiguous. The TCR sequence derives from an adult who received the AZD1222 COVID-19 vaccine. Written as DNA, the CDR3 is TGTGCCAGCAGTTACAGGCGGACTGAAGTAGGAAACTATGGCTACACCTTC. Protein: CASSYRRTEVGNYGYTF.